One sample yielded the 16 T cell receptor beta chains listed below, sequenced in a study of vaccination effects on CD4 cells after COVID-19. Using immunoSEQ multiplex PCR, the repertoire was profiled, and TCRdb retains in-frame clones only, with some absent. The sample lists tens of thousands of clones; approximately 75% were seen once. The antigens for these receptors are not known. CD4+ T cell isolation took place after less than 13 days of culture. The specimen was CD4+ T cells from PBMCs cultured without peptide, collected before COVID-19 vaccination. All receptors derive from a human donor who received a COVID-19 vaccine.

The J gene is TRBJ1-3, the V gene TRBV6-5; D uncertain. The CDR3 is 16 residues long. Per germline, CDR1 MNHEY and CDR2 SVGAGI. Trimming stripped 4 bases from V and 0 bases from J, with 13 bases between. The CDR3 DNA reads as TGTGCCAGCAGTTCCGGACGCTACAGCTCTGGAAACACCATATATTTT. It is translated as CASSSGRYSSGNTIYF.

The chain carries TRBV27 and TRBJ2-3, with a possible D match to TRBD1 (5 bases). Germline V gives CDR1 MNHEY, CDR2 SMNVEV (reference sequence). The CDR3 totals 15 residues. The V gene lost 3 bases and the J gene lost 2 bases, with 12 bases spanning the gap. The CDR3 region is CASSFRRQSTDTQYF. The DNA of the CDR3 is TGTGCCAGCAGTTTCCGTCGACAGTCCACAGATACGCAGTATTTT.

The gene calls are TRBV24-1 and TRBJ1-1, with D tentatively TRBD1 (6 bases). Trimming removed 5 bases from V and 7 bases from J, with 16 bases in between. Germline values: CDR1 KGHDR, CDR2 SFDVKD. The CDR3 is made up of 14 amino acids. The chain's CDR3 is CATSGDTGPDEAFF. Here the CDR3 DNA reads TGTGCCACCAGTGGCGATACAGGGCCCGATGAAGCTTTCTTT.

This rearrangement joins TRBV29-1 to TRBJ2-1, with D hard to call. Trimming took off 7 bases at V and 7 bases at J, with 20 bases between the two ends. The CDR3 contains 14 residues. Germline V CDR1 and CDR2: SQVTM, ANQGSEA. The CDR3 nucleotides read TGCAGCGCCGAGCGCCCCCCGGCGAGGAATGAGCAGTTCTTC. Translation: CSAERPPARNEQFF.

The chain joins TRBV19 to TRBJ1-5, with a weak D call TRBD1 (6 bases). The CDR3 consists of 17 residues. The germline V gene encodes CDR1 LNHDA and CDR2 SQIVND (reference sequence). With 1 base removed from V and 2 bases from J, the gap between germline ends came to 15 bases. In nucleotides, the CDR3 is TGTGCCAGTAGTATAGGCCGGCAGGGGAGGCGCAATCAGCCCCAGCATTTT. This codes for CASSIGRQGRRNQPQHF.

This clone was seen more than once but under ten times. The chain has TRBV3-1 (or the pseudogene TRBV3-2) and TRBJ1-2; 9 bases are a match to TRBD1. Germline V gene sequence: CDR1 LGHDT, CDR2 YNNKEL (reference sequence). This CDR3 comprises 14 residues. J gave up 8 bases and V 4 bases, and 8 bases lay outside the gene matches. This CDR3 reads CASSLSGTGKGYTF. CDR3 DNA: TGTGCCAGCAGCCTTTCCGGGACAGGGAAGGGCTACACCTTC.

The V and J genes are TRBV12-5 and TRBJ2-2; the match to TRBD1 covers 7 bases. The CDR3 is 16 amino acids. V lost 3 bases, J lost 0 bases, and 4 bases stayed unmatched. Germline CDR1 and CDR2: LGHNT and FRNRAP. This CDR3 reads CASGFGQAANTGELFF. The CDR3 DNA reads TGTGCTAGTGGTTTCGGACAGGCGGCGAACACCGGGGAGCTGTTTTTT.

This clone appeared a few times. V and J are TRBV6-1 and TRBJ2-7; D uncertain. Trimming took 5 bases from V and 2 from J, leaving 7 bases between them. Germline CDR1 reads MNHNS; CDR2 reads SASEGT. This CDR3 is built from 12 residues. This CDR3 is CASSYVPYEQYF. The CDR3 bases are TGTGCCAGCAGTTATGTCCCCTACGAGCAGTACTTC.

The V call is TRBV18, the J call TRBJ1-5; 8 nucleotides line up with TRBD1. Germline V gene lookup returns CDR1 KGHSH and CDR2 LQKENI. Unmatched junction bases numbered 3, after V lost 5 bases and J lost 3 bases. CDR3 length: 14 residues. The CDR3, as DNA: TGTGCCAGCTCAGGACAGGGAACCAATCAGCCCCAGCATTTT. Protein sequence: CASSGQGTNQPQHF.

The rearrangement uses TRBV5-1 and TRBJ1-2; D is perhaps TRBD1 (5 bases). Germline V gives CDR1 SGHRS, CDR2 YFSETQ. The CDR3 is 16 residues long. The V end was cut by 4 bases, the J end by 1 base, with 17 bases between. Written as DNA, the CDR3 is TGCGCCAGCAGCCCGGGGGTAGGGAAGTTTAACTATGGCTACACCTTC. Encoded protein: CASSPGVGKFNYGYTF. Full variable domain (remainder filled in from reference TRBV5-1 and TRBJ1-2): KAGVTQTPRYLIKTRGQQVTLSCSPISGHRSVSWYQQTPGQGLQFLFEYFSETQRNKGNFPGRFSGRQFSNSRSEMNVSTLELGDSALYLCASSPGVGKFNYGYTFGSGTRLTVV.

The chain employs TRBV9 and TRBJ1-3; the D is unclear. The CDR3 spans 15 residues. Looked up from germline, CDR1 is SGDLS and CDR2 is YYNGEE. The germline V and J ends were trimmed by 4 bases and 0 bases, with 11 bases remaining between them. The CDR3 sequence: CASSSDVSSGNTIYF. The CDR3 region has the DNA TGTGCCAGCAGCAGCGACGTGAGCTCTGGAAACACCATATATTTT.

The rearrangement links TRBV27 to TRBJ1-4; maybe TRBD1 (6 bases). The CDR3 spans 14 residues. Germline V lookup: CDR1 MNHEY, CDR2 SMNVEV (reference sequence). V was shortened by 6 bases and J by 1 base, with 9 bases between the two germline ends. The CDR3 DNA follows: TGTGCCAGCAGGTTGACAGGAACTAATGAAAAACTGTTTTTT. Translation gives CASRLTGTNEKLFF.

V and J are TRBV29-1 and TRBJ2-1; D not resolved. CDR1 is SQVTM and CDR2 is ANQGSEA in the germline V gene. CDR3 length: 13 amino acids. Between the trimmed V and J ends, which lost 7 bases and 5 bases, there was a span of 15 bases. The CDR3 bases are TGCAGCGGCACCTCTCTTCGTGACAATGAGCAGTTCTTC. Its translation: CSGTSLRDNEQFF.

The V call is TRBV7-2, the J call TRBJ2-7, with 9 bases identical to TRBD2. CDR1 and CDR2 (germline): SGHTA, FQGNSA. After removal of 2 bases from V and 7 bases from J, the junction contained 6 bases not matched to a gene. CDR3 length equals 14 residues. The CDR3 spells CASSLNSGSYEQYF. Here the CDR3 DNA reads TGTGCCAGCAGCTTAAATAGCGGGAGCTATGAGCAGTACTTC.

This clone was seen a few times. This chain uses TRBV6-5 with TRBJ2-1; TRBD2 agrees at 9 bases. The V segment lost 7 bases and the J segment 4 bases; nucleotides outside the gene matches: 8. The germline CDR1 and CDR2 sequences are MNHEY and SVGAGI. The CDR3 contains 15 residues. CDR3 amino acids: CASTKRGASYNEQFF. As DNA, the CDR3 is TGTGCCAGCACCAAGCGGGGGGCCTCTTACAATGAGCAGTTCTTC.

The chain recombines TRBV11-2 with TRBJ1-1; D gene uncertain. Germline V lookup: CDR1 SGHAT, CDR2 FQNNGV. The V end was cut by 5 bases, the J end by 4 bases, with 17 bases between. This CDR3 region has 15 residues. The CDR3 region is CASSPDGQVGTEAFF. The CDR3 DNA follows: TGTGCCAGCAGCCCAGACGGTCAGGTGGGCACTGAAGCTTTCTTT. Variable domain in full (rest from reference TRBV11-2 and TRBJ1-1): EAGVAQSPRYKIIEKRQSVAFWCNPISGHATLYWYQQILGQGPKLLIQFQNNGVVDDSQLPKDRFSAERLKGVDSTLKIQPAKLEDSAVYLCASSPDGQVGTEAFFGQGTRLTVV.